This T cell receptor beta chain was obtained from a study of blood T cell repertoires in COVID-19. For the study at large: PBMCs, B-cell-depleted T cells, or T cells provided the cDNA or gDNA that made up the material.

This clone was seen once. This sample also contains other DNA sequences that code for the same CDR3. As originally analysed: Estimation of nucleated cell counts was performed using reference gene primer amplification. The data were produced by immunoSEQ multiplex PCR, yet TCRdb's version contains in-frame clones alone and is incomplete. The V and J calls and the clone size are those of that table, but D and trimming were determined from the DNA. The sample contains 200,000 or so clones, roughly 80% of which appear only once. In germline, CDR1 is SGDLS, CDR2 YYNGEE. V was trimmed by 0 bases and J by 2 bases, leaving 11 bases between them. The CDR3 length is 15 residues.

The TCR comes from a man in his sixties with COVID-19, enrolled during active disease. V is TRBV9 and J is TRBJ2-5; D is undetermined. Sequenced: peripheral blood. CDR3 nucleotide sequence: TGTGCCAGCAGCGTAGCGGCAGGCTTTCAAGAGACCCAGTACTTC. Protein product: CASSVAAGFQETQYF.